These T cell receptor beta chains were read from a single sample in a study of metastatic and nonmetastatic thyroid tumors. MiXCR reprocessed the PCR reads for TCRdb. Of about 40,000 clones listed, around 17% are singletons. Sequenced input: tumor tissue. All receptors derive from a female donor with papillary thyroid cancer or a benign thyroid nodule (not recorded which). Some clones in this sample may be carry-over from other donors' samples. The conserved cysteine and the conserved F or W are not part of the CDR3 here. Fields, in order: J gene, V gene, clone size, D gene, CDR3 protein. D genes are given only for firm matches. The listing skips clone size in some rows; elsewhere it reads once, few, many or a size class.

j_call: TRBJ2-2
v_call: TRBV5-6
clone_size: many
d_call: NA
cdr3_aa: ASSLWGSNTGELF

j_call: TRBJ2-5
v_call: TRBV20-1
clone_size: many
d_call: TRBD1
cdr3_aa: SAVDPGQGEETQY

j_call: TRBJ1-4
v_call: TRBV11-2
clone_size: many
d_call: TRBD1
cdr3_aa: ASSTGQGGEKLF

j_call: TRBJ2-5
v_call: TRBV11-3
clone_size: many
d_call: NA
cdr3_aa: ASSLVHTGQETQY

j_call: TRBJ2-7
v_call: TRBV6-1
clone_size: many
d_call: NA
cdr3_aa: ASSEAPAEQY

j_call: TRBJ2-7
v_call: TRBV12-3/TRBV12-4
clone_size: many
d_call: NA
cdr3_aa: ASSPTTGYEQY

j_call: TRBJ2-3
v_call: TRBV5-1
clone_size: many
d_call: TRBD2
cdr3_aa: ASSIRLAGAADTQY

j_call: TRBJ1-6
v_call: TRBV6-6
clone_size: few
d_call: NA
cdr3_aa: ASSYATEGGSPLH

j_call: TRBJ2-2
v_call: TRBV5-1
clone_size: many
d_call: NA
cdr3_aa: ASRMTNTGELF

j_call: TRBJ2-5
v_call: TRBV6-2/TRBV6-3
clone_size: NA
d_call: NA
cdr3_aa: ASSQVGGDNVNQY

j_call: TRBJ1-1
v_call: TRBV10-3
clone_size: few
d_call: NA
cdr3_aa: AISPHKGVENTEAF

j_call: TRBJ2-7
v_call: TRBV11-2
clone_size: many
d_call: TRBD1
cdr3_aa: ASSYDGTGVSEQY

j_call: TRBJ2-3
v_call: TRBV11-3
clone_size: many
d_call: NA
cdr3_aa: ASRLLRGGHTDTQY

j_call: TRBJ1-1
v_call: TRBV18
clone_size: many
d_call: TRBD1
cdr3_aa: ASSPGQGLAEAF

j_call: TRBJ2-7
v_call: TRBV19
clone_size: NA
d_call: NA
cdr3_aa: ASSGRVYEQY

j_call: TRBJ2-1
v_call: TRBV20-1
clone_size: many
d_call: TRBD2
cdr3_aa: SASGLATADQYNEQF

j_call: TRBJ2-3
v_call: TRBV7-9
clone_size: many
d_call: NA
cdr3_aa: ASSQWGSTDTQY

j_call: TRBJ2-3
v_call: TRBV4-2
clone_size: many
d_call: TRBD2
cdr3_aa: ASSQAAGPGTSFRTQY

j_call: TRBJ2-1
v_call: TRBV7-9
clone_size: many
d_call: NA
cdr3_aa: ASSSVPRSSYNEQF

j_call: TRBJ2-7
v_call: TRBV14
clone_size: NA
d_call: NA
cdr3_aa: TSSQERFYEQY

j_call: TRBJ2-5
v_call: TRBV9
clone_size: many
d_call: TRBD2
cdr3_aa: ASSVEGLAGAETQY

j_call: TRBJ2-5
v_call: TRBV7-9
clone_size: NA
d_call: TRBD2
cdr3_aa: ASSYSQERDQETLY

j_call: TRBJ2-1
v_call: TRBV20-1
clone_size: many
d_call: NA
cdr3_aa: SADESGTQYNEQF